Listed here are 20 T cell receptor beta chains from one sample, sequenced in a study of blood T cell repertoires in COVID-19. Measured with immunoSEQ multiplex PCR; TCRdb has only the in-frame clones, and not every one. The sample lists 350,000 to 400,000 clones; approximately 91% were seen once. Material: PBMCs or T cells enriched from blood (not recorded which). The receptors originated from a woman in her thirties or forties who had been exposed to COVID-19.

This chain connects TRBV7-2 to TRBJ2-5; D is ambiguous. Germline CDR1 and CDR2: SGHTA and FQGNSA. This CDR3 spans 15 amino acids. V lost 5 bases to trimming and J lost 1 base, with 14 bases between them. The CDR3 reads CASSPGFQPQETQYF. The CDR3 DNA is TGTGCCAGCAGCCCAGGCTTCCAACCCCAAGAGACCCAGTACTTC.

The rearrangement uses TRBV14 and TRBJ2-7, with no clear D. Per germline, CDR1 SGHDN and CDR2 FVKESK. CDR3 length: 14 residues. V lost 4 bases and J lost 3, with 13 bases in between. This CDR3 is CASSRSRGNYEQYF. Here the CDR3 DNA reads TGTGCCAGCAGCCGTTCACGCGGAAACTACGAGCAGTACTTC.

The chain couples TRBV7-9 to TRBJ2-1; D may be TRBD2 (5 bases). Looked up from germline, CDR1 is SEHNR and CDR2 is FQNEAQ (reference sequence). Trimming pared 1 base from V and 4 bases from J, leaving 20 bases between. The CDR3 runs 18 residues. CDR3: CASSLVLSGTLSYNEQFF. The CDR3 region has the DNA TGTGCCAGCAGCTTAGTCTTATCGGGAACACTGTCGTACAATGAGCAGTTCTTC.

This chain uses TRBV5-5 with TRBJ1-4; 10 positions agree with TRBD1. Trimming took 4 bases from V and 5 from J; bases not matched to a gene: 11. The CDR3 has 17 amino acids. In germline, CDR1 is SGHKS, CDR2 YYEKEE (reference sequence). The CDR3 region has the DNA TGTGCCAGCAGCCCTGGGGACAGGGGAGGGGAGAATGAAAAACTGTTTTTT. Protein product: CASSPGDRGGENEKLFF.

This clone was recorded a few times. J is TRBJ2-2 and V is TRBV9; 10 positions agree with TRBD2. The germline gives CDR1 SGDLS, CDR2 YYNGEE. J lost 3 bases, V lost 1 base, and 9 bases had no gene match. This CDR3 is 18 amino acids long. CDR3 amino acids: CASSVSSLAGADTGELFF. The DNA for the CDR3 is TGTGCCAGCAGCGTATCGTCGCTAGCGGGAGCTGACACCGGGGAGCTGTTTTTT.

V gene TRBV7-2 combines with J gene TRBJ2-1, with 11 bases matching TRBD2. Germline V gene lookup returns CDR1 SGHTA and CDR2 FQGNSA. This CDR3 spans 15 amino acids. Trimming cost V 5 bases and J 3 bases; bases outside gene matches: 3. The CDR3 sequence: CASSQGTSGYNEQFF. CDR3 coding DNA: TGTGCCAGCAGCCAGGGGACTAGCGGCTACAATGAGCAGTTCTTC.

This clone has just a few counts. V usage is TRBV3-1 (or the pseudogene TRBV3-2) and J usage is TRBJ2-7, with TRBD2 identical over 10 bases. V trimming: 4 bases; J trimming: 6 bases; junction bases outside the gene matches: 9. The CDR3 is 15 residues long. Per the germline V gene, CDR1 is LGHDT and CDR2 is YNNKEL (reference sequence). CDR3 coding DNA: TGTGCCAGCAGCCGCCAGCGGGGGGGCATGTTCGAGCAGTACTTC. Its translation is CASSRQRGGMFEQYF.

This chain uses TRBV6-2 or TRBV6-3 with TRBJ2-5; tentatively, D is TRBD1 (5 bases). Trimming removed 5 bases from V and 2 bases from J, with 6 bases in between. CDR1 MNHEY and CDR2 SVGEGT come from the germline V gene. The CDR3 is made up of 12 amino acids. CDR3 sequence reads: CASSHRQETQYF. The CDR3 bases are TGTGCCAGCAGTCACAGGCAAGAGACCCAGTACTTC.

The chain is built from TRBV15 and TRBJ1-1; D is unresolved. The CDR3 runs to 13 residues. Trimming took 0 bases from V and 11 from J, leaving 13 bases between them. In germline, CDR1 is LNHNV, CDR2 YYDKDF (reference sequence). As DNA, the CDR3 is TGTGCCACCAGCAGAGATCGTGCGGCGTCGGCTTTCTTT. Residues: CATSRDRAASAFF.

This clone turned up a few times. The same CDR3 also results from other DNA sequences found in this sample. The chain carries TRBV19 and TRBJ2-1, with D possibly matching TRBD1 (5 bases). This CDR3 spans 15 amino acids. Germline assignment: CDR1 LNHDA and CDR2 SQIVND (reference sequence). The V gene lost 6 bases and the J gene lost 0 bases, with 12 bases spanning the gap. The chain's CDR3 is CASSLDRSSYNEQFF. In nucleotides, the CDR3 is TGTGCCAGTAGCCTAGACAGATCCTCCTACAATGAGCAGTTCTTC.

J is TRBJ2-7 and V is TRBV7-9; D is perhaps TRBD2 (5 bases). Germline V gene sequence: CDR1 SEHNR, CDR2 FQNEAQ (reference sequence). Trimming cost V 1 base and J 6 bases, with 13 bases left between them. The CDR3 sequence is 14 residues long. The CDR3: CASSLGHGRGEQYF. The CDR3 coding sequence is TGTGCCAGCAGCTTAGGACACGGTCGGGGCGAGCAGTACTTC.

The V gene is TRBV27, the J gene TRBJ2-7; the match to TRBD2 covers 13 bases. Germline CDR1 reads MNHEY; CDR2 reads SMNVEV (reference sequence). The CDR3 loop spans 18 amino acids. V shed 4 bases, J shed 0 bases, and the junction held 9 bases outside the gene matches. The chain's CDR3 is CASSYRLGLAGSSYEQYF. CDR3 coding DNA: TGTGCCAGCAGTTATAGGCTGGGACTAGCGGGAAGCTCCTACGAGCAGTACTTC.

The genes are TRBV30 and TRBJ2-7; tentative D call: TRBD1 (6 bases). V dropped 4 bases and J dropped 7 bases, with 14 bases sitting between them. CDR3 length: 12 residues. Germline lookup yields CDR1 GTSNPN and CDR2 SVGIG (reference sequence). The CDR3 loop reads CAWNAGVGEQYF. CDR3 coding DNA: TGTGCCTGGAATGCAGGGGTGGGAGAGCAGTACTTC.

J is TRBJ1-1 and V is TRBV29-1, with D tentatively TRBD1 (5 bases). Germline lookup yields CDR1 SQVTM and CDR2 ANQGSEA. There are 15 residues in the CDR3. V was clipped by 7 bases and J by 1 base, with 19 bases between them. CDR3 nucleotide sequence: TGCAGCGCCGGGACTGCGACTAGGGGGAACACTGAAGCTTTCTTT. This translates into CSAGTATRGNTEAFF.

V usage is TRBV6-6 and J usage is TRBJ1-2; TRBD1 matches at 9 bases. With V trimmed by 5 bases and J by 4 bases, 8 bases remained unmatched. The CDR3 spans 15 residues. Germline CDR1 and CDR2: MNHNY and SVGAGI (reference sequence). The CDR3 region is CASSPTGGGPYGYTF. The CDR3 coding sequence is TGTGCCAGCAGTCCGACAGGGGGTGGTCCCTATGGCTACACCTTC.

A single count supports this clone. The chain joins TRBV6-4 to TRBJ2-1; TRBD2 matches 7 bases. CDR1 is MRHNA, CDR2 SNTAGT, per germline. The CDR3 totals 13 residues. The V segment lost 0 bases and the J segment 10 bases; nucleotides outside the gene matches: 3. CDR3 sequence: CASSDSILAEQFF. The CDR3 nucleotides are TGTGCCAGCAGTGACTCGATACTAGCGGAGCAGTTCTTC.

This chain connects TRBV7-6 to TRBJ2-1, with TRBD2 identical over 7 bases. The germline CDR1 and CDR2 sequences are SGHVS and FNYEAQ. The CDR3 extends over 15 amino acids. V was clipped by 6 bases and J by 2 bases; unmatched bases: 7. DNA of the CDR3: TGTGCCAGCAGTCCCCAGGGAGGGCCCTACAATGAGCAGTTCTTC. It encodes CASSPQGGPYNEQFF.

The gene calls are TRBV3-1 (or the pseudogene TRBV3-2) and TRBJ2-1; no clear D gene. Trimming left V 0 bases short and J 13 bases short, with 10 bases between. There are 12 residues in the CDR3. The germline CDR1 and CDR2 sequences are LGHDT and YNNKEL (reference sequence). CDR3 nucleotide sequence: TGTGCCAGCAGCCAAGACCTAGTCTACCAGTTCTTC. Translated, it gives CASSQDLVYQFF.

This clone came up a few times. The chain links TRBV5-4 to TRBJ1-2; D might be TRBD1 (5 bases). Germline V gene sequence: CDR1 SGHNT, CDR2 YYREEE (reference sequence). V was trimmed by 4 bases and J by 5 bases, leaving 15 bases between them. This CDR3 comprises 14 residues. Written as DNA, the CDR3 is TGTGCCAGCAGCGAAAGGGGCCGGTGGTATGGCTACACCTTC. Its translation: CASSERGRWYGYTF.

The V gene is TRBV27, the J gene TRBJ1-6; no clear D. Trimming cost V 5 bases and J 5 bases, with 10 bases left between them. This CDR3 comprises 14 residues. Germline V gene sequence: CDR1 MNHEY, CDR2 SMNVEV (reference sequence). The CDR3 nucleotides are TGTGCCAGCAGTGGGCGACGGAATAATTCACCCCTCCACTTT. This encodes CASSGRRNNSPLHF.